This T cell receptor (beta chain) was observed in a study of cytomegalovirus exposure and HLA in healthy donors. General study points: Researchers catalogued under 200 TCR beta chains as cytomegalovirus-associated. Across donors, most TCRs were seen rarely, yet some public ones were widespread.

Trimming pared 4 bases from V and 4 bases from J, leaving 11 bases between. This CDR3 spans 13 amino acids. Germline-derived CDR1 and CDR2 are SQVTM and ANQGSEA. Concerning this clone: Its specificity is unknown.

The donors belonged to the roughly 120-subject validation cohort, separate from the roughly 670-subject first cohort. TCRdb keeps only in-frame clones here, not all; method: immunoSEQ multiplex PCR. This table has about 130,000 clones, around 90% appearing once. The rearrangement joins TRBV29-1 to TRBJ2-1; D is perhaps TRBD1 (6 bases). What was sequenced was PBMCs. This TCR derives from a woman aged 25 to 45 in good health and CMV-seropositive. The CDR3 protein is CSVAHTGYNEQFF. The DNA for the CDR3 is TGCAGCGTTGCCCACACAGGGTACAATGAGCAGTTCTTC.